The source of this T cell receptor beta chain is a study of T-cell memory formation after mild COVID-19. Background on the study: Clusters were largely donor specific.

TCRdb analysed the 5' RACE reads with MiXCR anew, one entry per CDR3 protein. Of over 150,000 distinct CDR3 sequences in the sample, around 20% were seen once. This clonotype occurred a few times. Germline CDR1 reads MDHEN; CDR2 reads SYDVKM. V gave up 5 bases and J gave up 4 bases; unmatched junction bases: 18. The CDR3 sequence is 20 residues long. V is TRBV28 and J is TRBJ2-2, with 11 bases identical to TRBD1. Source material: PBMCs or a T cell subset sorted from them (not recorded which). The sequence derives from a man aged 18 to 29 who had mild COVID-19 (a few samples of this study predate the infection). Cell type and time point are not known. This chain's CDR3 is CASSPIHQGDRGDFTGELFF. CDR3 DNA sequence: TGTGCCAGCAGTCCTATACATCAGGGGGACAGGGGGGACTTCACCGGGGAGCTGTTTTTT.